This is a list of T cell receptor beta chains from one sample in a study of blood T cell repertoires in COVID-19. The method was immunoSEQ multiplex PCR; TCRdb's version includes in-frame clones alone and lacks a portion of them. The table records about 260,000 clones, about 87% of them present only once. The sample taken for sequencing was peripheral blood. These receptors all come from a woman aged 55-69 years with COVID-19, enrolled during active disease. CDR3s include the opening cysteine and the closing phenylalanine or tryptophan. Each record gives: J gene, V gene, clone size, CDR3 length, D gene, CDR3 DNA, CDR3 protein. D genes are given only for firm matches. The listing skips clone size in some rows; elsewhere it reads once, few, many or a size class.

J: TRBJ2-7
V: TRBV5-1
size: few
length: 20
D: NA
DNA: TGCGCCAGCAGCTCCCATGGCGGGGGCGCGGGATCAGCGGAGTACTACGAGCAGTACTTC
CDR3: CASSSHGGGAGSAEYYEQYF

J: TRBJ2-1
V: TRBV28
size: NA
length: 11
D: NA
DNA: TGTGCCAGCAGTCCTTTTCGGGAGCAGTTCTTC
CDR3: CASSPFREQFF

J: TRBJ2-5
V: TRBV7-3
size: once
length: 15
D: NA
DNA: TGTGCCAGCAGCTTAAGGGGCTCGTACCAAGAGACCCAGTACTTC
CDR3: CASSLRGSYQETQYF

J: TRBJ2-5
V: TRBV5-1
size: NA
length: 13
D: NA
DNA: TGCGCCAGCAGCAGAAATCGGGTAGAGGCCCAGTACTTC
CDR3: CASSRNRVEAQYF

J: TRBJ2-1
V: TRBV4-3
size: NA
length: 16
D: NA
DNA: TGCGCCAGCAGCCAAGGCACAGGGAAAAACTACAATGAGCAGTTCTTC
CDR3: CASSQGTGKNYNEQFF

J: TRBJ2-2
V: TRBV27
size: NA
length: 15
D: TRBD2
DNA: TGTGCCAGCAGGCGGGGTAGCGGGAGTCCCGGGGAGCTGTTTTTT
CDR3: CASRRGSGSPGELFF

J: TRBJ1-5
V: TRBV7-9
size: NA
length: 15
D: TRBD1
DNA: TGTGCCAGCAGCTTAGGGGACAGGGACAATCAGCCCCAGCATTTT
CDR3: CASSLGDRDNQPQHF

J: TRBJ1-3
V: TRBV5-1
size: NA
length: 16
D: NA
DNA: TGCGCCAGCAGCGACGGACAGATCCTCTCTGGAAACACCATATATTTT
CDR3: CASSDGQILSGNTIYF

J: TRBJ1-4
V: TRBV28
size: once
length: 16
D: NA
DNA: TGTGCCAGCAGTGACCCGGGCAGGGCAACTAATGAAAAACTGTTTTTT
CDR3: CASSDPGRATNEKLFF

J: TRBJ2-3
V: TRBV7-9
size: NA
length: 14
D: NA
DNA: TGTGCCAGCAGCTTGGACTCGCCCACAGATACGCAGTATTTT
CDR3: CASSLDSPTDTQYF

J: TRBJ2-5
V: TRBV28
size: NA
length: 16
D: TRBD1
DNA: TGTGCCAGCAGTAGCTCAGGACAGGGGGCGGGAGAGACCCAGTACTTC
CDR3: CASSSSGQGAGETQYF

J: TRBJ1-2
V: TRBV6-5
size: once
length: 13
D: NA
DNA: TGTGCCAGCAGTTATACAGATTCGTGGGGCTACACCTTC
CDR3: CASSYTDSWGYTF

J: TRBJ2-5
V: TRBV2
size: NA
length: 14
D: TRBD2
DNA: TGTGCCAGCAGTGAGAGACTAGCCGGGGAGACCCAGTACTTC
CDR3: CASSERLAGETQYF

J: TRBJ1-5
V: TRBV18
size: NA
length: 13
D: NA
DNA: TGTGCCAGCTCACCACGGGGGGAGCAGCCCCAGCATTTT
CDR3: CASSPRGEQPQHF

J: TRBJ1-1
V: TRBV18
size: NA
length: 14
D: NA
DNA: TGTGCCAGCTCACCGGCACAGCTGAACACTGAAGCTTTCTTT
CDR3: CASSPAQLNTEAFF

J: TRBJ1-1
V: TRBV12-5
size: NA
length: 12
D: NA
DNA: TGTGCTAGTGGTTTGGATTCCCGAGGAGCTTTCTTT
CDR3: CASGLDSRGAFF

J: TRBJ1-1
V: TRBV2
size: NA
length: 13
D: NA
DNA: TGTGCCAGCAGTGAATTCCAAGAGAGTAGAGCTTTCTTT
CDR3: CASSEFQESRAFF

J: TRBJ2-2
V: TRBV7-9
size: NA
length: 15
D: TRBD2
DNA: TGTGCCAGCAGCACTAAGCGGGGGAACACCGGGGAGCTGTTTTTT
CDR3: CASSTKRGNTGELFF

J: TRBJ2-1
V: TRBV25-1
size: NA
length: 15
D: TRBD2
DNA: TGTGCCAGCAGCCCCGGGACTAGCGCTGGGCATGAGCAGTTCTTC
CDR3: CASSPGTSAGHEQFF

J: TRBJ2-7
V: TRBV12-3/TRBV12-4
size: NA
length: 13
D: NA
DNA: TGTGCCAGCAGTTTAGGGCGGGCCTACGAGCAGTACTTC
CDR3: CASSLGRAYEQYF

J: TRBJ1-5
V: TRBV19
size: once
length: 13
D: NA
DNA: TGTGCCAGTAGTATAGCAGGGAAACAGCCCCAGCATTTT
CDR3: CASSIAGKQPQHF

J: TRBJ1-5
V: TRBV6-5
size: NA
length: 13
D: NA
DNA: TGTGCCAGCAGCCGGGGTGGCAATCAGCCCCAGCATTTT
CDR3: CASSRGGNQPQHF

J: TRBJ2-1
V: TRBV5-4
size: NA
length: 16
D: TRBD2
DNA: TGTGCCAGCAGCTCGACTAGCGGGGCATCCTACAATGAGCAGTTCTTC
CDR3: CASSSTSGASYNEQFF

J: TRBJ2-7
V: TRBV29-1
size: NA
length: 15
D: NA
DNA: TGCAGCGTTGGTGAGGGGGGGCTAAGGTCCTACGAGCAGTACTTC
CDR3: CSVGEGGLRSYEQYF

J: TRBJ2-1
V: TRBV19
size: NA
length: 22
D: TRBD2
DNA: TGTGCCAGTAGTATCTTTGTAGAGGGACTAGCGGGTCGTTTAGCGGGTTACAATGAGCAGTTCTTC
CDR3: CASSIFVEGLAGRLAGYNEQFF

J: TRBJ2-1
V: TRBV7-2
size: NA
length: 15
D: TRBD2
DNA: TGTGCCAGCAGCCCCCGACTAGCGGGAGGGGGTGAGCAGTTCTTC
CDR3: CASSPRLAGGGEQFF

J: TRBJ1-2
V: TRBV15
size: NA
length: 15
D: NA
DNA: TGTGCCACCAGCAGGGGGGGATCAGGCAACGGTGGCTACACCTTC
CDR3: CATSRGGSGNGGYTF

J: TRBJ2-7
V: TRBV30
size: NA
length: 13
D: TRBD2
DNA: TGTGCCTGGACCCCCGGGAGGCCCCTTACGCTATACTTC
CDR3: CAWTPGRPLTLYF

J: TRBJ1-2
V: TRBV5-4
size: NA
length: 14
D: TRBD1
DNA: TGTGCCAGCAGCTGGGACAGGGCGGCTTTTGGCTACACCTTC
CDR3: CASSWDRAAFGYTF

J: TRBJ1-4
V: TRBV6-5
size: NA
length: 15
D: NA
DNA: TGTGCCAGCGGAAGGGGACTGCCAACTAATGAAAAACTGTTTTTT
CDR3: CASGRGLPTNEKLFF

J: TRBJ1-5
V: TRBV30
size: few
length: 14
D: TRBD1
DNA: TGTGCCTGGAGTAAGGACAGGGGAGACCAGCCCCAGCATTTT
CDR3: CAWSKDRGDQPQHF

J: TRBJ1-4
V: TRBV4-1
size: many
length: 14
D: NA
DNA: TGCGCCAGCAGCCGCCGGGTCCACGATGAAAAACTGTTTTTT
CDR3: CASSRRVHDEKLFF

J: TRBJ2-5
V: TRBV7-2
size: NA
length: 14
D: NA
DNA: TGTGCCAGCAGCCAACAGGGACTACAAGAGACCCAGTACTTC
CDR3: CASSQQGLQETQYF

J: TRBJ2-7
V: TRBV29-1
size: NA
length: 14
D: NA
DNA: TGCAGCGTTCGGCGGGACTCCGCCTCAAGAGAGCAGTACTTC
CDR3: CSVRRDSASREQYF

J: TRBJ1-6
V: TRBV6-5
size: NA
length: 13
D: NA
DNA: TGTGCCAGCGGAAACAGGGATAGTTCACCCCTCCACTTT
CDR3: CASGNRDSSPLHF

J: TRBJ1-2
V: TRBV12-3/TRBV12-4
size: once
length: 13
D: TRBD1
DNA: TGTGCCATCCTAAAGGGACAGTACTATGGCTACACCTTC
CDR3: CAILKGQYYGYTF

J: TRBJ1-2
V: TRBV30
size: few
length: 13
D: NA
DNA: TGTGCCTGGGCCTTAGAGGGAAAATATGGCTACACCTTC
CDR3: CAWALEGKYGYTF

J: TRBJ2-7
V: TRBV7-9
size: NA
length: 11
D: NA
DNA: TGTGCCAGCAGCGGCAGCGTCGAGCAGTACTTC
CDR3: CASSGSVEQYF

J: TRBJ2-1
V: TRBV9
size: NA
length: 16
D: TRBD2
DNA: TGTGCCAGCAGCGTAGTTGCGGGAGGACCGGGGGATGAGCAGTTCTTC
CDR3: CASSVVAGGPGDEQFF

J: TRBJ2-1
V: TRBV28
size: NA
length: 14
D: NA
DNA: TGTGCCAGCAGCCAGGGACTCACCTACAATGAGCAGTTCTTC
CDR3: CASSQGLTYNEQFF

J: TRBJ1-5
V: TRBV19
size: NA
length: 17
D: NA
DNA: TGTGCCAGTAGTATAGGGTATCAGGGTTTGAGCAATCAGCCCCAGCATTTT
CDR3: CASSIGYQGLSNQPQHF

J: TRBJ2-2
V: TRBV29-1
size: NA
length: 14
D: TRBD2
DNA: TGCGCCGGCGGGCTAGCGGGAGTGTCCGGGGAGCTGTTTTTT
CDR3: CAGGLAGVSGELFF

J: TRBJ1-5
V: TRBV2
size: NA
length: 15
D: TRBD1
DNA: TGTGCCAGCAGGACCGGACAGGGCGGCAATCAGCCCCAGCATTTT
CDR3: CASRTGQGGNQPQHF

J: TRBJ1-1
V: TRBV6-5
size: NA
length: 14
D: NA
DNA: TGTGCCAGCAGTTACGGGAGGGGTAACACTGAAGCTTTCTTT
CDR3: CASSYGRGNTEAFF

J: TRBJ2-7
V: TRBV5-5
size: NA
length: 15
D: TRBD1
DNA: TGTGCCAGCAGCTTGTTTTCCGGGACAGGCTACGAGCAGTACTTC
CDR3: CASSLFSGTGYEQYF

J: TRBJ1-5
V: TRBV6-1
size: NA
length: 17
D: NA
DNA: TGTGCCAGCAGTGAAGCTCGAATGAGGGCTAGCAATCAGCCCCAGCATTTT
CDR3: CASSEARMRASNQPQHF

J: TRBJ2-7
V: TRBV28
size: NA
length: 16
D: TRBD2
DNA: TGTGCCAGCCTGGTGGGAGGGACTAGCAGATCCACGGGGCAGTACTTC
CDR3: CASLVGGTSRSTGQYF

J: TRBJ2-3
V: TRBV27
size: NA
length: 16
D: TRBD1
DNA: TGTGCCAGCAGTTTCTCCGGGACAGGGGGCGGTGATACGCAGTATTTT
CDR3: CASSFSGTGGGDTQYF

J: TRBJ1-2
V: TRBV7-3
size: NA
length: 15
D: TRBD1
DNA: TGTGCCAGCAGCCTAGGGCAGGGGGCAGCCTATGGCTACACCTTC
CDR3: CASSLGQGAAYGYTF